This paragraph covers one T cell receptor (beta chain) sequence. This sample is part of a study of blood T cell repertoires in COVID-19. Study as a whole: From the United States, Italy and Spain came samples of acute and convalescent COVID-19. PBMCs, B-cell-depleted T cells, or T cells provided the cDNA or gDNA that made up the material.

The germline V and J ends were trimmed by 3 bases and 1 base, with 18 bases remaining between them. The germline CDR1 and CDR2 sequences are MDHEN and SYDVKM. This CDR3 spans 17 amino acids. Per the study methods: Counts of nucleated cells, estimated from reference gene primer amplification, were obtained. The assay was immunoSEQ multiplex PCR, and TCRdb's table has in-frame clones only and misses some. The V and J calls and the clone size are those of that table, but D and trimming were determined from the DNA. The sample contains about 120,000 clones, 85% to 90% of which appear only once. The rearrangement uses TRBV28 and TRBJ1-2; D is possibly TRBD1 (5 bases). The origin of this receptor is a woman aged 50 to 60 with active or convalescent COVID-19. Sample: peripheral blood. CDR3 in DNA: TGTGCCAGCAGTTTCCCGGACACATATACCGTTAACTATGGCTACACCTTC. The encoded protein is CASSFPDTYTVNYGYTF.